This is a list of T cell receptor beta chains from one sample in a study of persistence of HIV-infected CD4 T cells. Profiled with immunoSEQ multiplex PCR; TCRdb holds only in-frame clones, not every one. Of around 35,000 clones listed, approximately 86% are singletons. These receptors have no known antigen. The sequencing here drew on CD4+ T cells sorted from PBMCs after roughly 18-hour stimulation, taken from a patient who received antiretroviral therapy. These receptors all come from an adult man with HIV who was CMV-seropositive. The CDR3 runs from the conserved cysteine through the conserved F or W. The order of the fields is D gene, V gene, clone size, J gene, CDR3 protein, CDR3 DNA. The D gene is left open where the match is weak. Size is stated for part of the rows, as once, few or many counts, or as a class when the clone is expanded.

TRBD2	TRBV19	.	TRBJ2-2	CASRTSGTGELFF	TGTGCCAGTAGGACTAGCGGGACTGGGGAGCTGTTTTTT
TRBD1	TRBV20-1	.	TRBJ1-1	CSLAWTGEAFF	TGCAGTTTAGCCTGGACAGGTGAAGCTTTCTTT
.	TRBV28	.	TRBJ1-2	CASTPPGKTYGYTF	TGTGCCAGCACTCCCCCGGGGAAGACCTATGGCTACACCTTC
TRBD2	TRBV7-3	.	TRBJ2-3	CASSAGVREGTDTQYF	TGTGCCAGCAGCGCTGGGGTGCGGGAGGGGACAGATACGCAGTATTTT
.	TRBV6-4	.	TRBJ2-7	CASSVTTGNEQYF	TGTGCCAGCAGTGTTACAACAGGGAACGAGCAGTACTTC
TRBD1	TRBV4-1	once	TRBJ2-1	CASSRPTGEVNEQFF	TGCGCCAGCAGCCGGCCGACAGGGGAAGTCAATGAGCAGTTCTTC
TRBD1	TRBV6-6	few	TRBJ1-5	CASSYPGRGEDQPQHF	TGTGCCAGCAGTTACCCCGGCAGGGGGGAGGATCAGCCCCAGCATTTT
TRBD1	TRBV18	.	TRBJ1-3	CASSRWTGTGGNTIYF	TGTGCCAGCTCACGGTGGACCGGGACAGGGGGAAACACCATATATTTT
.	TRBV20-1	.	TRBJ2-7	CSASVQRTRETRQYF	TGCAGTGCTAGTGTCCAGCGGACCCGAGAAACGAGGCAGTACTTC
.	TRBV6-6	.	TRBJ2-1	CASTTGHHEQFF	TGTGCCAGCACCACCGGACACCATGAGCAGTTCTTC
.	TRBV19	once	TRBJ1-3	CASSMGESGNTIYF	TGTGCCAGTAGTATGGGCGAATCCGGAAACACCATATATTTT
TRBD1	TRBV27	.	TRBJ1-4	CASSPGQGKRASEKLFF	TGTGCCAGCAGTCCTGGACAGGGGAAAAGGGCCAGCGAAAAACTGTTTTTT
.	TRBV6-1	few	TRBJ1-1	CASSEWGRGTEAFF	TGTGCCAGCAGTGAATGGGGACGAGGCACTGAAGCTTTCTTT
.	TRBV6-4	.	TRBJ2-3	CASSLGGREGTQYF	TGTGCCAGCAGCCTTGGGGGACGTGAGGGTACGCAGTATTTT
TRBD1	TRBV5-8	few	TRBJ1-6	CASSRGQRSSPLHF	TGTGCCAGCAGCCGGGGACAGAGGAGTTCACCCCTCCACTTT
TRBD2	TRBV24-1	.	TRBJ2-3	CATSEEAGGTDTQYF	TGTGCCACCAGTGAAGAGGCGGGAGGCACAGATACGCAGTATTTT
TRBD2	TRBV9	.	TRBJ2-1	CASSGASGGGGEQFF	TGTGCCAGCAGCGGGGCTAGCGGGGGAGGAGGTGAGCAGTTCTTC
TRBD2	TRBV7-2	.	TRBJ2-1	CASSLRTSGRPHNEQFF	TGTGCCAGCAGCTTACGGACTAGCGGGAGGCCTCACAATGAGCAGTTCTTC
.	TRBV12-3/TRBV12-4	.	TRBJ1-1	CASSWGGRTEAFF	TGTGCCAGCAGCTGGGGGGGCAGGACTGAAGCTTTCTTT
.	TRBV19	.	TRBJ2-1	CASSIVRGSSYNEQFF	TGTGCCAGTAGTATAGTCCGGGGGAGCTCCTACAATGAGCAGTTCTTC
.	TRBV6-2/TRBV6-3	.	TRBJ2-7	CASSPAEGYEQYF	TGTGCCAGCAGCCCGGCAGAGGGCTACGAGCAGTACTTC
.	TRBV6-5	.	TRBJ1-2	CASSYSNGGGRGGYTF	TGTGCCAGCAGTTACTCGAATGGGGGGGGGCGAGGCGGCTACACCTTC
TRBD2	TRBV19	.	TRBJ2-1	CASSPLAGPSRNEQFF	TGTGCCAGTAGTCCACTAGCGGGGCCTTCAAGAAATGAGCAGTTCTTC
TRBD1	TRBV9	.	TRBJ1-2	CASSPDRVDYGYTF	TGTGCCAGCAGCCCCGACAGGGTTGACTATGGCTACACCTTC
.	TRBV5-4	.	TRBJ1-4	CASSHNEKLFF	TGTGCCAGCAGCCATAATGAAAAACTGTTTTTT
TRBD2	TRBV4-3	.	TRBJ2-3	CASSRADGGSLFGTDTQYF	TGCGCCAGCAGCCGAGCTGATGGCGGGAGCCTCTTTGGCACAGATACGCAGTATTTT
.	TRBV6-5	.	TRBJ1-5	CASSSDTGANQPQHF	TGTGCCAGCAGTTCTGATACCGGGGCAAATCAGCCCCAGCATTTT
TRBD2	TRBV4-3	.	TRBJ2-4	CASSQGPTSVKNIQYF	TGCGCCAGCAGCCAAGGACCCACTAGCGTAAAAAACATTCAGTACTTC
.	TRBV7-2	.	TRBJ2-7	CASSFSALFSGEQYF	TGTGCCAGCAGCTTTTCCGCGCTCTTTAGCGGCGAGCAGTACTTC
TRBD2	TRBV27	.	TRBJ2-7	CASSLSSSGRYYEQYF	TGTGCCAGCAGTTTATCGTCTAGCGGGAGATACTACGAGCAGTACTTC
TRBD2	TRBV5-6	.	TRBJ2-4	CASSGLALSNIQYF	TGTGCCAGCAGCGGACTAGCGCTCTCAAACATTCAGTACTTC
TRBD1	TRBV25-1	once	TRBJ2-7	CASIRTGSNYEQYF	TGTGCCAGCATAAGGACAGGATCTAACTACGAGCAGTACTTC
.	TRBV6-5	few	TRBJ1-1	CASSYSNKRATEAFF	TGTGCCAGCAGTTACTCTAATAAGAGGGCCACTGAAGCTTTCTTT
.	TRBV27	.	TRBJ1-5	CASRSRTNQPQHF	TGTGCCAGCAGAAGTCGGACCAATCAGCCCCAGCATTTT
.	TRBV24-1	.	TRBJ2-5	CATSDPGWETQYF	TGTGCCACCAGTGATCCGGGGTGGGAGACCCAGTACTTC
.	TRBV6-5	once	TRBJ1-1	CASSYSFGNTEAFF	TGTGCCAGCAGTTACTCGTTTGGGAACACTGAAGCTTTCTTT
.	TRBV19	.	TRBJ2-2	CTTSTGLGINTGELFF	TGTACCACCTCCACCGGGTTAGGGATCAACACCGGGGAGCTGTTTTTT
.	TRBV3-1/TRBV3-2	.	TRBJ2-5	CASSQDMAHSKETQYF	TGTGCCAGCAGCCAAGATATGGCTCACAGCAAAGAGACCCAGTACTTC
.	TRBV30	.	TRBJ1-5	CAFCTDSNQPQHF	TGTGCCTTCTGCACAGATAGCAATCAGCCCCAGCATTTT
TRBD1	TRBV19	.	TRBJ2-3	CASSLRDRADTQYF	TGTGCCAGTAGCCTCCGGGACAGGGCAGATACGCAGTATTTT
TRBD1	TRBV6-1	few	TRBJ2-7	CASSEVVQGAYEQYF	TGTGCCAGCAGTGAAGTCGTCCAGGGGGCCTACGAGCAGTACTTC
.	TRBV27	.	TRBJ1-2	CASSPGVGGYTF	TGTGCCAGCAGTCCAGGGGTAGGGGGCTACACCTTC
.	TRBV2	.	TRBJ2-3	CASSPRTGSTDTQYF	TGTGCCAGCAGCCCGCGAACAGGGTCCACAGATACGCAGTATTTT
.	TRBV18	once	TRBJ2-6	CASSPWAGQSSGANVLTF	TGTGCCAGCTCACCATGGGCAGGGCAATCCTCTGGGGCCAACGTCCTGACTTTC
.	TRBV4-1	.	TRBJ1-5	CASSHHGNQPQHF	TGCGCCAGCAGCCACCACGGGAATCAGCCCCAGCATTTT
.	TRBV18	.	TRBJ2-2	CASSPRVQNTGELFF	TGTGCCAGCTCACCACGAGTACAAAACACCGGGGAGCTGTTTTTT
.	TRBV30	.	TRBJ2-7	CAWREPRQYFSGEQYF	TGTGCCTGGAGAGAACCCAGACAGTACTTCTCGGGGGAGCAGTACTTC
.	TRBV7-9	once	TRBJ1-1	CASSLRADEAFF	TGTGCCAGCAGCTTACGGGCCGATGAAGCTTTCTTT
.	TRBV28	few	TRBJ1-1	CASSKGYTEAFF	TGTGCCAGCAGCAAGGGGTATACTGAAGCTTTCTTT
TRBD1	TRBV3-1/TRBV3-2	.	TRBJ1-3	CASRTGGSGNTIYF	TGTGCCAGCCGGACAGGGGGCTCTGGAAACACCATATATTTT
.	TRBV5-1	.	TRBJ2-3	CASSLDSGRDTQYF	TGCGCCAGCAGCTTGGACTCGGGGCGGGATACGCAGTATTTT
TRBD2	TRBV11-3	.	TRBJ2-2	CASSLVAGGPGELFF	TGTGCCAGCAGCTTAGTAGCGGGAGGGCCCGGGGAGCTGTTTTTT
TRBD2	TRBV15	.	TRBJ2-3	CATSTGGAGGTDTQYF	TGTGCCACCAGCACCGGGGGAGCGGGAGGCACAGATACGCAGTATTTT
.	TRBV27	.	TRBJ1-2	CASSLSGMGGYTF	TGTGCCAGCAGTTTATCGGGTATGGGGGGCTACACCTTC
.	TRBV18	few	TRBJ2-7	CASSPPPISGTGPYEQYF	TGTGCCAGCTCACCACCGCCTATTTCCGGGACGGGGCCCTACGAGCAGTACTTC